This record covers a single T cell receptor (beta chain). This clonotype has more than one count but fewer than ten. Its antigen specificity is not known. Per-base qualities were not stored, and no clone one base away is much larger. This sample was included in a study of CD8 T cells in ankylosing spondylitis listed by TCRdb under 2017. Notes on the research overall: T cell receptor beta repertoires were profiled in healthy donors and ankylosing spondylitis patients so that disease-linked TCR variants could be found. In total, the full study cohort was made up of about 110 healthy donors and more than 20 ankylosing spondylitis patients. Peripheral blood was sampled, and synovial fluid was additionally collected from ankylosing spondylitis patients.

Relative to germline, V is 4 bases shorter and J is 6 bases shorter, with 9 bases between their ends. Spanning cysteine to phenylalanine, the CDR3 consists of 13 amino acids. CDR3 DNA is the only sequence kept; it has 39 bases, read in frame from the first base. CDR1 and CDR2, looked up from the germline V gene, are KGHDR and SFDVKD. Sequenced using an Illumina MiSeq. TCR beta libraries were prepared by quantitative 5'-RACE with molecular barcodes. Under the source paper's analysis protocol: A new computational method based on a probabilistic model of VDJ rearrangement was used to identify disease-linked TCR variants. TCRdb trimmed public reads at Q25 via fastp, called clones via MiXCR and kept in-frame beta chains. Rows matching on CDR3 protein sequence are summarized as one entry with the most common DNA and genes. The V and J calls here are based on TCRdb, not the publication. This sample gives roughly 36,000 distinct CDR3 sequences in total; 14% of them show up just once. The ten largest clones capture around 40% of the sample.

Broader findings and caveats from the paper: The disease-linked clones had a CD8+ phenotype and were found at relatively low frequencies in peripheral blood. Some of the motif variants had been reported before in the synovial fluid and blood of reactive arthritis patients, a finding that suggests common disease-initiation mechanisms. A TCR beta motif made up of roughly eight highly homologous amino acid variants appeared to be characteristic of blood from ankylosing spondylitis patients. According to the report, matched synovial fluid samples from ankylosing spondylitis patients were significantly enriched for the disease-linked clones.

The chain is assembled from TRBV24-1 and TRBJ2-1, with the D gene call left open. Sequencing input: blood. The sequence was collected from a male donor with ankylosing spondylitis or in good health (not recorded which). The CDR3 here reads CATSDSWGNEQFF. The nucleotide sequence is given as TGTGCCACCAGTGACTCTTGGGGCAATGAGCAGTTCTTC.